Shown below are 18 T cell receptor beta chains from a single sample sequenced in a study of radiotherapy plus CTLA-4 blockade in lung cancer. Assay used: immunoSEQ multiplex PCR; TCRdb lists only in-frame clones, some missing. The data hold more than 25,000 clones, with more than 60% observed a single time. This specimen was peripheral blood, taken from a patient treated with radiotherapy plus ipilimumab. The origin of the receptors is a human donor with non-small cell lung cancer who had stable disease on radiotherapy plus ipilimumab.

V is TRBV6-1 and J is TRBJ1-2, with D possibly being TRBD1 (6 bases). The CDR3 has 14 amino acids. Germline lookup yields CDR1 MNHNS and CDR2 SASEGT. Trimming shortened V by 7 bases and J by 6 bases, and 18 bases separated the two germline ends. The CDR3 bases are TGTGCCAGCATAACGGGGGCTGTTTTCGATGGCTACACCTTC. Its translation: CASITGAVFDGYTF.

This sequence joins TRBV2 and TRBJ1-4, with D possibly being TRBD1 (5 bases). V was clipped by 7 bases and J by 10 bases, with 10 bases between them. The CDR3 totals 11 residues. The V gene's germline CDR1 is SNHLY and CDR2 FYNNEI. CDR3 DNA sequence: TGTGCCAGCATGGGGGGTGCAAAACTGTTTTTT. Its protein product is CASMGGAKLFF.

This chain uses TRBV5-1 with TRBJ1-5, with TRBD1 identical over 11 bases. Germline assignment: CDR1 SGHRS and CDR2 YFSETQ. The CDR3 loop spans 15 amino acids. The V and J ends lost 4 bases and 3 bases, in that order; junction bases with no gene match: 3. CDR3 in amino acids: CASSPGQGDNQPQHF. In DNA form, the CDR3 reads TGCGCCAGCAGCCCGGGACAGGGGGACAATCAGCCCCAGCATTTT.

This chain links TRBV6-1 with TRBJ2-2; TRBD2 is a possible D gene (6 bases). This CDR3 contains 16 residues. Per the germline V gene, CDR1 is MNHNS and CDR2 is SASEGT. Trimming took off 0 bases at V and 6 bases at J, with 14 bases between the two ends. CDR3 protein: CASSEAGLLRSGELFF. CDR3 bases: TGTGCCAGCAGTGAAGCGGGACTCCTCCGATCCGGGGAGCTGTTTTTT.

This clone was recorded a few times. The chain carries TRBV4-1 and TRBJ1-2, with D unclear. The germline CDR1 and CDR2 sequences are MGHRA and YSYEKL. The V gene lost 1 base and the J gene lost 7 bases, with 28 bases spanning the gap. The CDR3 is made up of 19 amino acids. CDR3 sequence (DNA): TGCGCCAGCAGCCAAGCTTTTACGCATGGAGACACGGAGAGAGGTGGCTACACCTTC. It specifies CASSQAFTHGDTERGGYTF.

This clone was seen more than once but under ten times. J is TRBJ1-6 and V is TRBV10-3; D unresolved. Trimming removed 3 bases from V and 7 bases from J, with 10 bases in between. The CDR3 is 14 amino acids. In germline, CDR1 is ENHRY, CDR2 SYGVKD. The CDR3 loop is CAISERNPNSPLHF. As DNA, the CDR3 is TGTGCCATCAGTGAACGGAACCCCAATTCACCCCTCCACTTT.

The V and J genes are TRBV5-4 and TRBJ2-1; TRBD2 matches at 8 bases. J lost 7 bases, V lost 4 bases, and 1 base had no gene match. In germline, CDR1 is SGHNT, CDR2 YYREEE (reference sequence). This CDR3 is built from 12 residues. CDR3 sequence reads: CASSAGGNEQFF. CDR3 nucleotides: TGTGCCAGCAGCGCGGGGGGTAATGAGCAGTTCTTC.

The genes are TRBV5-1 and TRBJ2-1, with D perhaps matching TRBD2 (5 bases). The CDR3 covers 15 residues. Germline V gene sequence: CDR1 SGHRS, CDR2 YFSETQ. Trimming cost V 4 bases and J 0 bases, with 11 bases left between them. The CDR3 spells CASSPPGSSYNEQFF. CDR3 nucleotide sequence: TGCGCCAGCAGCCCCCCGGGGAGCTCCTACAATGAGCAGTTCTTC.

The rearrangement uses TRBV28 and TRBJ2-5; maybe TRBD1 (5 bases). V gave up 2 bases and J gave up 4 bases, with 11 bases separating them. Germline CDR1 reads MDHEN; CDR2 reads SYDVKM. This CDR3 has 14 amino acids. The CDR3 spells CASSLTGLPETQYF. Written as DNA, the CDR3 is TGTGCCAGCAGTTTAACAGGCCTGCCAGAGACCCAGTACTTC.

In nucleotides, the CDR3 is TGTGCCTCGACAGGGATCGACTATGGCTACACCTTC. It specifies CASTGIDYGYTF. V and J are TRBV30 and TRBJ1-2; TRBD1 agrees at 7 bases. Losses at the gene ends were 7 bases for V and 3 bases for J; bases not matched to a gene: 5. This CDR3 comprises 12 residues. Germline assignment: CDR1 GTSNPN and CDR2 SVGIG (reference sequence).

The V and J genes are TRBV7-2 and TRBJ1-5, with TRBD1 as a possible D gene (5 bases). Germline V gives CDR1 SGHTA, CDR2 FQGNSA. The length of the CDR3 is 16 residues. Trimming left V 4 bases short and J 0 bases short, with 13 bases between. The CDR3 loop reads CASSYDLGGSNQPQHF. CDR3 in DNA: TGTGCCAGCAGCTATGACCTCGGGGGTAGCAATCAGCCCCAGCATTTT. Based on the CDR3 plus reference TRBV7-2 and TRBJ1-5, the full variable domain is GAGVSQSPSNKVTEKGKDVELRCDPISGHTALYWYRQSLGQGLEFLIYFQGNSAPDKSGLPSDRFSAERTGGSVSTLTIQRTQQEDSAVYLCASSYDLGGSNQPQHFGDGTRLSIL.

The chain links TRBV6-4 to TRBJ2-2, with 11 bases lining up with TRBD1. The CDR3 totals 14 residues. The ends lost 6 bases at V and 5 bases at J; junction bases unmatched: 2. Looked up from germline, CDR1 is MRHNA and CDR2 is SNTAGT. Written as DNA, the CDR3 is TGTGCCAGCAGCGGGGACAGGGGGACCGGGGAGCTGTTTTTT. This gives the protein CASSGDRGTGELFF.

This rearrangement joins TRBV19 to TRBJ1-2; TRBD1 is a possible D gene (5 bases). Trimming shortened V by 11 bases and J by 7 bases, and 14 bases separated the two germline ends. The germline gives CDR1 LNHDA, CDR2 SQIVND (reference sequence). The CDR3 has 11 residues. CDR3 in DNA: TGTGCCGGCAGGGTGCGTGCTGGCTACACCTTC. Amino acid sequence: CAGRVRAGYTF.

This clone was recorded only once. This chain links TRBV6-5 with TRBJ1-6; TRBD1 might be the D (5 bases). Germline CDR1 reads MNHEY; CDR2 reads SVGAGI. The ends were cut back, 7 bases at V and 10 bases at J, with 14 bases in the middle. The CDR3 totals 13 residues. The CDR3 DNA follows: TGTGCCAGCACCCCCGGGGGTGGCTCACCCCTCCACTTT. The encoded protein is CASTPGGGSPLHF.

This clone was detected only a few times. The rearrangement uses TRBV11-3 and TRBJ2-6; D gene ambiguous. Germline CDR1 SGHNT, CDR2 YENEEA. V lost 1 base, J lost 2 bases, and 6 bases lay in between. The CDR3 length is 15 residues. DNA for the CDR3: TGTGCCAGCAGCTTAGGGGCTGCTGGGGCCAACGTCCTGACTTTC. Translated, it gives CASSLGAAGANVLTF.

This sequence joins TRBV10-2 and TRBJ1-5; unclear D gene. This CDR3 has 15 residues. V gave up 1 base and J gave up 6 bases, with 13 bases separating them. Germline CDR1 WSHSY, CDR2 SAAADI. The CDR3 is CASSEFRVEVQPQHF. The CDR3 DNA follows: TGCGCCAGCAGTGAGTTTAGGGTGGAGGTTCAGCCCCAGCATTTT.

This clone has only one observation. This CDR3 reads CASRVGQDYGYTF. CDR3 DNA: TGTGCCAGCAGGGTGGGTCAGGACTATGGCTACACCTTC. The gene calls are TRBV5-5 and TRBJ1-2; D is uncertain. The CDR3 covers 13 residues. V gave up 5 bases and J gave up 3 bases, with 11 bases separating them. The germline V gene encodes CDR1 SGHKS and CDR2 YYEKEE (reference sequence).

J is TRBJ1-1 and V is TRBV15; tentatively, D is TRBD1 (5 bases). CDR3 length: 16 amino acids. Deletions cut 0 bases from V and 2 bases from J, with 13 bases between. Germline V gene lookup returns CDR1 LNHNV and CDR2 YYDKDF (reference sequence). The CDR3, as DNA: TGTGCCACCAGCAGAGATCCCGCAGGGACTAACACTGAAGCTTTCTTT. Its protein is CATSRDPAGTNTEAFF. Supplemented by reference TRBV15 and TRBJ1-1, the full variable domain reads DAMVIQNPRYQVTQFGKPVTLSCSQTLNHNVMYWYQQKSSQAPKLLFHYYDKDFNNEADTPDNFQSRRPNTSFCFLDIRSPGLGDTAMYLCATSRDPAGTNTEAFFGQGTRLTVV.